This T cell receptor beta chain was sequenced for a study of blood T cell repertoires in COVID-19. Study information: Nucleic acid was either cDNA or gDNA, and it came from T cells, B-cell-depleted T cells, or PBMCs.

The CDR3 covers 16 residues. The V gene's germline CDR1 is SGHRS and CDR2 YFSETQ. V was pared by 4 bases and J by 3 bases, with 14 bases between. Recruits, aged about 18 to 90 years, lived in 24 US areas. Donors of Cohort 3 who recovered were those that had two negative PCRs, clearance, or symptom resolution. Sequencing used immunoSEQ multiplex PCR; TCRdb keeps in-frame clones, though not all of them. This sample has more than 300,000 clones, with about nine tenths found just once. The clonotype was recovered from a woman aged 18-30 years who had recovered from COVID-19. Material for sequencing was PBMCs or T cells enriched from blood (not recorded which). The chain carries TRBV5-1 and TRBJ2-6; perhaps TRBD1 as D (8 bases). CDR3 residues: CASSLTGEGGANVLTF. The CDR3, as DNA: TGCGCCAGCAGCCTGACAGGGGAGGGTGGGGCCAACGTCCTGACTTTC. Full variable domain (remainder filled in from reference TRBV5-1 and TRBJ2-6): KAGVTQTPRYLIKTRGQQVTLSCSPISGHRSVSWYQQTPGQGLQFLFEYFSETQRNKGNFPGRFSGRQFSNSRSEMNVSTLELGDSALYLCASSLTGEGGANVLTFGAGSRLTVL.